The T cell receptor (beta chain) under discussion was sequenced for a study of OX40 agonist ivuxolimab in advanced cancers. Study at large: A history of anti-PD-1, anti-PD-L1 or anti-CTLA-4 therapy was acceptable, and over 35% had some. Study results and caveats: At doses 0.1 to 3.0 mg/kg, CD4+ and CD8+ clones expanded.

Points on this clone: Its antigen is currently unknown.

Libraries were prepared by immunoSEQ multiplex PCR; TCRdb keeps only in-frame clonotypes and omits some of them. The data show tens of thousands of clones, more than 70% seen once. The specimen was CD4+ or CD8+ T cells sorted from blood, collected in a trial of the OX40 agonist ivuxolimab. The receptor was isolated from an adult with an advanced solid tumor such as melanoma, head and neck, liver or kidney cancer.

CDR3 in amino acids: CAWSVQSNSPLHF. The CDR3 coding sequence is TGTGCCTGGAGTGTACAGTCTAATTCACCCCTCCACTTT. The chain employs TRBV30 and TRBJ1-6; D remains ambiguous. The CDR3 runs to 13 residues. Germline CDR1 reads GTSNPN; CDR2 reads SVGIG (reference sequence). The V end was cut by 0 bases, the J end by 6 bases, with 6 bases between.